Each of the 19 T cell receptor beta chains below was sequenced from the same sample in a study of regulatory T cells in long-lasting Graves disease. Arm-PCR with iRepertoire HTBI primers amplified the CDR3 regions for these TCR beta libraries. TCRdb redid the calling of the multiplex PCR reads with MiXCR, one entry per CDR3 protein. The sample gives 400,000 to 450,000 distinct CDR3 sequences, about 16% of which show up once; roughly 17% is in the top ten. The time point denotes: newly diagnosed GD, antithyroid drugs for less than 3 months. PBMC RNA was the source of the TCR library. The sample was also linked to a second study, of T cells in Graves' hyperthyroidism and ophthalmopathy.

The sequenced sample was peripheral blood mononuclear cells (PBMCs), obtained at new diagnosis, from a patient treated with antithyroid drugs. The receptors stem from a woman younger than 45 with Graves disease.

In its sample, this clonotype was seen many times. The rearrangement joins TRBV6-2 or TRBV6-3 to TRBJ1-5; D not certain. The CDR3 extends over 12 amino acids. Germline V gene sequence: CDR1 MNHEY, CDR2 SVGEGT. Deletions cut 4 bases from V and 6 bases from J, with 7 bases between. The CDR3 sequence: CASSSPGQPQHF. For the CDR3, the DNA is TGTGCCAGCAGTTCCCCGGGTCAGCCCCAGCATTTT.

This clonotype was detected only a few times. The chain joins TRBV4-2 to TRBJ2-5; D is undetermined. The V and J ends lost 0 bases and 1 base respectively, with 12 bases between them. CDR3 size: 16 residues. Germline assignment: CDR1 LGHNA and CDR2 YNFKEQ. The CDR3 sequence: CASSQERVVFQETQYF. The CDR3 nucleotides are TGTGCCAGCAGCCAAGAAAGAGTCGTTTTCCAAGAGACCCAGTACTTC.

This clonotype came up a few times. The J gene is TRBJ2-2, the V gene TRBV20-1; 7 bases are a match to TRBD2. V dropped 3 bases and J dropped 6; count of bases not matched to a gene: 10. The CDR3 is 15 amino acids. The V gene's germline CDR1 is DFQATT and CDR2 SNEGSKA (reference sequence). This chain's CDR3 is CSASMSSGFAGELFF. DNA of the CDR3: TGCAGTGCTAGTATGTCTAGCGGATTCGCCGGGGAGCTGTTTTTT.

This clonotype came up many times. This sequence joins TRBV2 and TRBJ2-1; 8 nucleotides align to TRBD2. The CDR3 length is 14 residues. The germline CDR1 and CDR2 sequences are SNHLY and FYNNEI. The junction had 4 bases not matched to a gene; V was cut back by 1 base and J by 8 bases. CDR3 nucleotide sequence: TGTGCCAGCAGTGAAGACGGGAGGGCCGATGAGCAGTTCTTC. It specifies CASSEDGRADEQFF.

This clonotype showed up many times. The chain uses TRBV30 and TRBJ2-7; 8 nucleotides line up with TRBD1. There are 14 residues in the CDR3. Trimming at V came to 4 bases and at J to 0 bases, leaving 5 bases not matched to a gene. CDR1 and CDR2 from the germline V gene are GTSNPN and SVGIG (reference sequence). The CDR3 here is CAWTGTGRSYEQYF. The CDR3 DNA sequence: TGTGCCTGGACAGGGACAGGTCGCTCCTACGAGCAGTACTTC.

This clonotype was picked up many times. The V and J genes are TRBV10-3 and TRBJ2-3, with TRBD2 as a possible D gene (5 bases). Germline-derived CDR1 and CDR2 are ENHRY and SYGVKD. Trimming cost V 0 bases and J 0 bases, with 16 bases left between them. This CDR3 contains 18 residues. The CDR3 DNA is TGTGCCATCAGTGAGTCCTCGGATCTGAGGACTAGCACAGATACGCAGTATTTT. It encodes CAISESSDLRTSTDTQYF.

The V and J genes are TRBV6-5 and TRBJ2-3, with TRBD1 identical over 8 bases. The V segment lost 0 bases and the J segment 0 bases; nucleotides outside the gene matches: 5. The length of the CDR3 is 17 residues. CDR1 MNHEY and CDR2 SVGAGI come from the germline V gene. The CDR3 DNA reads as TGTGCCAGCAGTTACTCTCGGACAGGGTTTAGCACAGATACGCAGTATTTT. Its protein is CASSYSRTGFSTDTQYF.

This clonotype has a handful of counts. V and J are TRBV20-1 and TRBJ1-5; weak D call: TRBD1 (6 bases). There are 13 residues in the CDR3. Trimming shortened V by 2 bases and J by 10 bases, and 15 bases separated the two germline ends. CDR1 is DFQATT and CDR2 is SNEGSKA in the germline V gene (reference sequence). The CDR3 loop is CSARRQEPSPQHF. As DNA, the CDR3 is TGCAGTGCTAGAAGACAGGAACCAAGCCCCCAGCATTTT.

The rearrangement links TRBV9 to TRBJ2-1; TRBD2 matches 7 bases. In germline, CDR1 is SGDLS, CDR2 YYNGEE. This CDR3 has 17 amino acids. V dropped 1 base and J dropped 4; count of bases not matched to a gene: 11. The CDR3 is CASSVRGWAGEYNEQFF. DNA of the CDR3: TGTGCCAGCAGCGTAAGGGGTTGGGCGGGAGAGTACAATGAGCAGTTCTTC.

This clonotype was picked up many times. The CDR3 here is CASSPSSSGRTVRTQYF. In DNA form, the CDR3 reads TGTGCCAGCAGTCCCTCCTCTAGCGGGAGGACCGTGCGTACGCAGTATTTT. V usage is TRBV27 and J usage is TRBJ2-3, with TRBD2 matching 11 bases. Germline lookup yields CDR1 MNHEY and CDR2 SMNVEV (reference sequence). This CDR3 has 17 residues. The V gene end was trimmed by 5 bases and the J gene end by 8 bases; junction bases not matched to a gene: 15.

In its sample, this clonotype was seen a few times. The chain is built from TRBV6-1 and TRBJ1-5; D not certain. The V end lost 7 bases, the J end lost 5 bases, and 12 bases lay between the germline ends. This CDR3 is built from 13 residues. Germline V lookup: CDR1 MNHNS, CDR2 SASEGT. The CDR3 nucleotides are TGTGCCAGCACCAACACGGGGTATCAGCCCCAGCATTTT. It yields the protein CASTNTGYQPQHF.

This clonotype appeared many times. The genes are TRBV20-1 and TRBJ2-4, with 8 nucleotides matching TRBD1. This CDR3 comprises 13 residues. Trimming removed 3 bases from V and 4 bases from J; junction bases left unmatched: 2. Germline V gene data show CDR1 as DFQATT and CDR2 as SNEGSKA (reference sequence). The chain's CDR3 is CSARGTGKNIQYF. CDR3 coding DNA: TGCAGTGCTAGGGGGACAGGAAAAAACATTCAGTACTTC.

In nucleotides, the CDR3 is TGTGCCAGCAGCTTAGAGGGCAGGTTCCAATCACCCCTCCACTTT. Its protein is CASSLEGRFQSPLHF. The chain is built from TRBV11-2 and TRBJ1-6, with unresolved D. The V gene lost 0 bases and the J gene lost 10 bases, with 13 bases spanning the gap. This CDR3 is built from 15 residues. Germline loops: CDR1 SGHAT, CDR2 FQNNGV.

The chain carries TRBV6-1 and TRBJ2-2, with 8 bases matching TRBD2. The germline CDR1 and CDR2 sequences are MNHNS and SASEGT. CDR3 size: 16 residues. Unmatched junction bases numbered 14, after V lost 8 bases and J lost 6 bases. The CDR3 sequence is CASRGGTIMRAGELFF. The CDR3 region has the DNA TGTGCCAGCCGGGGGGGGACAATAATGAGGGCCGGGGAGCTGTTTTTT.

Of note for this clonotype: At one of its ends the junction is not consistent with the germline gene, which may arise from a read error. The CDR3 here is CVSTTPEKHNEQFF. CDR3 sequence (DNA): TGTGTCAGCACAACTCCGGAGAAGCACAATGAGCAGTTCTTC. V usage is TRBV6-1 and J usage is TRBJ2-1; no clear D. The CDR3 totals 14 residues. Germline CDR1 reads MNHNS; CDR2 reads SASEGT.

This clonotype was seen many times. In DNA form, the CDR3 reads TGTGCCTGGAGTCCCAGCGCATCCTACAATGAGCAGTTCTTC. As protein: CAWSPSASYNEQFF. V usage is TRBV30 and J usage is TRBJ2-1, with D unclear. V gave up 2 bases and J gave up 1 base, with 9 bases separating them. This CDR3 comprises 14 residues. Germline-derived CDR1 and CDR2 are GTSNPN and SVGIG (reference sequence).

This clonotype showed up just a few times. CDR3 nucleotide sequence: TGTGCCAGCAGTGAATTGATGGGGATTGCGACCCAGTACTTC. Translation gives CASSELMGIATQYF. The genes are TRBV6-1 and TRBJ2-5; D gene unclear. CDR1 MNHNS and CDR2 SASEGT come from the germline V gene. The V end lost 2 bases, the J end lost 7 bases, and 14 bases lay between the germline ends. This CDR3 has 14 amino acids.

This clonotype was recorded at least ten times. The V call is TRBV27, the J call TRBJ1-2, with D hard to call. The CDR3 is 13 residues long. V lost 3 bases and J lost 2, with 7 bases in between. Germline CDR1 is MNHEY and CDR2 is SMNVEV (reference sequence). CDR3: CASSFTENYGYTF. Written as DNA, the CDR3 is TGTGCCAGCAGTTTTACAGAAAACTATGGCTACACCTTC.

Many counts were recorded for this clonotype. The chain joins TRBV20-1 to TRBJ1-3, with TRBD1 as a possible D gene (5 bases). Germline values: CDR1 DFQATT, CDR2 SNEGSKA (reference sequence). Deletions cut 6 bases from V and 4 bases from J, with 13 bases between. The CDR3 length is 13 residues. The CDR3 DNA reads as TGCAGTGCCCCCCGGGACGGAGGAAACACCATATATTTT. Its protein product is CSAPRDGGNTIYF.